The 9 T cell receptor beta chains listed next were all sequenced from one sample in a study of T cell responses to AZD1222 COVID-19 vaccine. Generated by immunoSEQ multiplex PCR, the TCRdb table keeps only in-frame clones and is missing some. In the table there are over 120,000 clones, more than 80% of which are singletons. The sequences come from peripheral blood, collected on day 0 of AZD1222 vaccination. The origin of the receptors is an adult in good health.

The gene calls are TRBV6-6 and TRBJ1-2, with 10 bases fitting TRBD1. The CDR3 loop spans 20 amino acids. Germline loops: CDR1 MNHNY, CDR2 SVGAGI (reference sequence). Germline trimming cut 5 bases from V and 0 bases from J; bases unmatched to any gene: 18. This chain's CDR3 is CASSPRPGTGEERANYGYTF. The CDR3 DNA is TGTGCCAGCAGTCCGCGTCCCGGGACAGGGGAAGAAAGAGCTAACTATGGCTACACCTTC.

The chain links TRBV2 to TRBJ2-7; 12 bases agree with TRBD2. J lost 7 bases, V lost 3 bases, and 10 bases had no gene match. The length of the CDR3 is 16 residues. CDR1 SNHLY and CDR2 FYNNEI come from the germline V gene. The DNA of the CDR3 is TGTGCCAGCAGTGATCGGACTAGCGGGATTTTCGGGGAGCAGTACTTC. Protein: CASSDRTSGIFGEQYF.

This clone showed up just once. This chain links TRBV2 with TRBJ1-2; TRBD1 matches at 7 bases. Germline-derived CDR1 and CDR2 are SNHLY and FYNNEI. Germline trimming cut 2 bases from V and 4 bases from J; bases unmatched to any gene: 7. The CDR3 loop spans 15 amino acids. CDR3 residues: CASSEQSGGIYGYTF. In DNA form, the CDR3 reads TGTGCCAGCAGTGAACAGTCAGGGGGGATCTATGGCTACACCTTC.

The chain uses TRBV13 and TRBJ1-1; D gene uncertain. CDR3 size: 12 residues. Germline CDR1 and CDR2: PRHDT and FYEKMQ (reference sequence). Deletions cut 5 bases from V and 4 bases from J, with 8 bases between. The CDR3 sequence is CASSPAGTEAFF. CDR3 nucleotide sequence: TGTGCCAGCAGCCCAGCGGGCACTGAAGCTTTCTTT.

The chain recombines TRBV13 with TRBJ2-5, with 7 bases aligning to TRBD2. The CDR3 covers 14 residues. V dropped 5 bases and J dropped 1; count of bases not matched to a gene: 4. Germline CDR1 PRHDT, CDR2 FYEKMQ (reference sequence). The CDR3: CASSKRGFQETQYF. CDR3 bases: TGTGCCAGCAGCAAGCGGGGTTTCCAAGAGACCCAGTACTTC.

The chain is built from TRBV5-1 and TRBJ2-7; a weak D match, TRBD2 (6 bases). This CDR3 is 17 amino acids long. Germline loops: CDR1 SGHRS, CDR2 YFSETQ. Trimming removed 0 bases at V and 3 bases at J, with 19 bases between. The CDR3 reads CASSLGRNRGTRYEQYF. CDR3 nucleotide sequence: TGCGCCAGCAGCTTGGGACGTAATCGGGGGACCCGCTACGAGCAGTACTTC. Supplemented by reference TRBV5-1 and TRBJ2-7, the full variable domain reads KAGVTQTPRYLIKTRGQQVTLSCSPISGHRSVSWYQQTPGQGLQFLFEYFSETQRNKGNFPGRFSGRQFSNSRSEMNVSTLELGDSALYLCASSLGRNRGTRYEQYFGPGTRLTVT.

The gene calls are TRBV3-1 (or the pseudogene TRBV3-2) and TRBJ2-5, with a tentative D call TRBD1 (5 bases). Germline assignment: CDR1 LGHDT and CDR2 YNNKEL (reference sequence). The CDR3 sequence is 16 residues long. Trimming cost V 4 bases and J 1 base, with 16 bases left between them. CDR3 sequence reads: CASSLLGPDIQETQYF. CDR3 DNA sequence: TGTGCCAGCAGCCTCCTGGGGCCGGACATCCAAGAGACCCAGTACTTC.

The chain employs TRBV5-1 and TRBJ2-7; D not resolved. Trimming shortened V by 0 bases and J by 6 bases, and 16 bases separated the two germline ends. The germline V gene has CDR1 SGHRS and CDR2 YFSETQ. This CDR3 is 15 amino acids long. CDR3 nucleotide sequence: TGCGCCAGCAGCTTGGAGGGTGATTTACCGGGCGAGCAGTACTTC. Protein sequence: CASSLEGDLPGEQYF.

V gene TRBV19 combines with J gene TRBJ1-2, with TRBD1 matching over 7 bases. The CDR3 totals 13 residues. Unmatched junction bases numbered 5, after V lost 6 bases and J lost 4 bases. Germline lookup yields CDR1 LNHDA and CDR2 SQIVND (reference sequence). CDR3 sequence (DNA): TGTGCCAGTAGCAGTCGGGACAGCTATGGCTACACCTTC. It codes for CASSSRDSYGYTF.